This passage covers 27 T cell receptor beta chains from one sample sequenced in a study of T-cell memory formation after mild COVID-19. MiXCR was run by TCRdb on the 5' RACE reads, yielding one entry per CDR3 protein. The sample lists hundreds of thousands of distinct CDR3 sequences; around a sixth were seen once. Sequenced: PBMCs or a T cell subset sorted from them (not recorded which). These receptors originate from a man aged 18 to 30 who had mild COVID-19 (a few samples of this study predate the infection). Cell type and time point are not known.

This clonotype was seen a few times. The chain combines TRBV5-1 with TRBJ1-5; no reliable D call. The CDR3 loop spans 15 amino acids. Germline CDR1 is SGHRS and CDR2 is YFSETQ. V lost 4 bases and J 3 bases, leaving 14 bases between the germline ends. The CDR3 reads CASSQTGSFNQPQHF. DNA of the CDR3: TGCGCCAGCAGCCAGACCGGGTCCTTCAATCAGCCCCAGCATTTT.

The chain employs TRBV6-5 and TRBJ2-7; D may be TRBD1 (5 bases). The V end lost 4 bases, the J end lost 3 bases, and 13 bases lay between the germline ends. The CDR3 length is 14 residues. Germline V lookup: CDR1 MNHEY, CDR2 SVGAGI. CDR3 residues: CASSFQGTRYEQYF. The DNA for the CDR3 is TGTGCCAGCAGTTTCCAGGGAACCCGCTACGAGCAGTACTTC.

This clonotype was seen only a few times. This chain uses TRBV24-1 with TRBJ2-5, with 10 bases lining up with TRBD1. The CDR3 totals 15 residues. The J segment lost 4 bases and the V segment lost 4 bases, leaving 5 bases of the junction unmatched. Germline V gene data show CDR1 as KGHDR and CDR2 as SFDVKD. This CDR3 reads CATSDPRQGAETQYF. The CDR3 region has the DNA TGTGCCACCAGTGACCCGAGACAGGGGGCAGAGACCCAGTACTTC.

The chain links TRBV27 to TRBJ2-6; no clear D. Per the germline V gene, CDR1 is MNHEY and CDR2 is SMNVEV (reference sequence). CDR3 length: 14 residues. Deletions cut 4 bases from V and 0 bases from J, with 4 bases between. The chain's CDR3 is CASSSLSGANVLTF. In nucleotides, the CDR3 is TGTGCCAGCAGTTCCCTCTCTGGGGCCAACGTCCTGACTTTC.

This chain connects TRBV5-1 to TRBJ2-7, with TRBD1 identical over 8 bases. V shed 0 bases, J shed 6 bases, and the junction held 5 bases outside the gene matches. The germline V gene encodes CDR1 SGHRS and CDR2 YFSETQ. The CDR3 totals 14 residues. CDR3 in DNA: TGCGCCAGCAGCTTGGCCGGGACAGGAGGCGAGCAGTACTTC. The encoded protein is CASSLAGTGGEQYF.

V gene TRBV12-3 or TRBV12-4 combines with J gene TRBJ1-5, with TRBD1 matching over 8 bases. CDR3 length: 14 amino acids. V lost 5 bases and J lost 11; bases outside the gene matches: 11. CDR3 residues: CASSPDRDPSTQHF. Written as DNA, the CDR3 is TGTGCCAGCAGTCCGGACAGGGACCCTTCCACCCAGCATTTT.

This clonotype has more than one count but fewer than ten. The genes are TRBV5-1 and TRBJ1-3, with 7 nucleotides matching TRBD1. J gave up 4 bases and V 4 bases, and 8 bases lay outside the gene matches. The CDR3 extends over 15 amino acids. Germline lookup yields CDR1 SGHRS and CDR2 YFSETQ. CDR3 nucleotides: TGCGCCAGCAGCCCTGACAGGGAGGCCGGAAACACCATATATTTT. Its protein product is CASSPDREAGNTIYF. Combining the CDR3 with reference TRBV5-1 and TRBJ1-3 gives the whole variable domain KAGVTQTPRYLIKTRGQQVTLSCSPISGHRSVSWYQQTPGQGLQFLFEYFSETQRNKGNFPGRFSGRQFSNSRSEMNVSTLELGDSALYLCASSPDREAGNTIYFGEGSWLTVV.

This CDR3 is CASSWTGGTFGDEQFF. CDR3 DNA sequence: TGTGCCAGCAGTTGGACAGGGGGTACATTCGGGGATGAGCAGTTCTTC. This rearrangement joins TRBV9 to TRBJ2-1; the match to TRBD1 covers 10 bases. The V segment lost 5 bases and the J segment 8 bases; nucleotides outside the gene matches: 13. This CDR3 has 16 amino acids. Germline V gives CDR1 SGDLS, CDR2 YYNGEE.

This clonotype occurred once. This chain connects TRBV4-1 to TRBJ1-1; D remains unclear. The CDR3 loop spans 13 amino acids. V lost 1 base to trimming and J lost 4 bases, with 7 bases between them. CDR1 MGHRA and CDR2 YSYEKL come from the germline V gene. CDR3: CASSQVKVTEAFF. For the CDR3, the DNA is TGCGCCAGCAGCCAAGTAAAAGTCACTGAAGCTTTCTTT.

This clonotype appeared a few times. This CDR3 reads CASSQDRGASYEQYF. The CDR3 DNA reads TGTGCCAGCAGCCAAGACAGGGGAGCTAGCTACGAGCAGTACTTC. This chain connects TRBV5-5 to TRBJ2-7; 8 bases are shared with TRBD1. Germline V gives CDR1 SGHKS, CDR2 YYEKEE (reference sequence). The CDR3 contains 15 residues. With V trimmed by 4 bases and J by 3 bases, 9 bases remained unmatched.

The chain has TRBV5-1 and TRBJ2-1, with D unclear. Germline V lookup: CDR1 SGHRS, CDR2 YFSETQ. This CDR3 has 16 residues. V was trimmed by 0 bases and J by 2 bases, leaving 12 bases between them. The CDR3 spells CASSLEGLSAYNEQFF. CDR3 nucleotides: TGCGCCAGCAGCTTGGAAGGGCTCTCCGCCTACAATGAGCAGTTCTTC.

The rearrangement uses TRBV12-3 or TRBV12-4 and TRBJ1-6; 7 nucleotides line up with TRBD1. V gave up 5 bases and J gave up 10 bases; unmatched junction bases: 11. The CDR3 extends over 15 amino acids. Here the CDR3 reads CASSQRGTGDSPLHF. The CDR3, as DNA: TGTGCCAGCAGTCAAAGAGGCACAGGGGACTCACCCCTCCACTTT.

The sample holds a few counts of this clonotype. The gene calls are TRBV5-1 and TRBJ1-1; D gene unclear. Deletions cut 5 bases from V and 4 bases from J, with 12 bases between. Germline V gene lookup returns CDR1 SGHRS and CDR2 YFSETQ. The CDR3 totals 13 residues. The CDR3 reads CASSDQLGTEAFF. CDR3 DNA sequence: TGCGCCAGCAGTGACCAGCTGGGCACTGAAGCTTTCTTT.

This clonotype came up a few times. CDR3 sequence reads: CASSEPSGYNEQFF. DNA of the CDR3: TGCGCCAGCAGTGAGCCTAGCGGGTACAATGAGCAGTTCTTC. The V gene is TRBV10-2, the J gene TRBJ2-1; TRBD2 matches 8 bases. The germline V gene encodes CDR1 WSHSY and CDR2 SAAADI. Germline trimming cut 2 bases from V and 4 bases from J; bases unmatched to any gene: 1. This CDR3 has 14 amino acids.

This chain joins TRBV7-8 and TRBJ1-5; no firm D call. The CDR3 has 15 residues. Germline assignment: CDR1 SGHVS and CDR2 FQNEAQ. Trimming pared 3 bases from V and 2 bases from J, leaving 11 bases between. The DNA for the CDR3 is TGTGCCAGCAGCTTCGCCGCAGGAGGCAATCAGCCCCAGCATTTT. Translation: CASSFAAGGNQPQHF.

This clonotype was seen at least ten times. The DNA of the CDR3 is TGTGCCAGCAGCTTAGCGTTCCTCAGGGGGCGCGACTCCACTGAAGCTTTCTTT. This sequence encodes CASSLAFLRGRDSTEAFF. V is TRBV11-2 and J is TRBJ1-1, with 8 bases aligning to TRBD1. Germline CDR1 is SGHAT and CDR2 is FQNNGV. Trimming took 1 base from V and 4 from J; bases not matched to a gene: 14. CDR3 size: 18 residues.

The V and J genes are TRBV7-2 and TRBJ2-2, with 8 bases aligning to TRBD2. V lost 1 base and J lost 5; bases outside the gene matches: 6. Germline V gene sequence: CDR1 SGHTA, CDR2 FQGNSA. The CDR3 loop spans 16 amino acids. The CDR3 reads CASSLVSVAGTGELFF. For the CDR3, the DNA is TGTGCCAGCAGCTTAGTATCAGTAGCGGGGACCGGGGAGCTGTTTTTT.

This clonotype was seen only a few times. V is TRBV27 and J is TRBJ2-1; TRBD1 matches at 8 bases. The CDR3 spans 14 residues. Germline V gene data show CDR1 as MNHEY and CDR2 as SMNVEV (reference sequence). The trim removed 6 bases at V and 2 bases at J, leaving 3 bases unmatched. The CDR3 DNA is TGTGCCAGCAGCTGGACAGGGCCCTACAATGAGCAGTTCTTC. Residues: CASSWTGPYNEQFF.

The rearrangement links TRBV2 to TRBJ1-5; D ambiguous. The germline V gene has CDR1 SNHLY and CDR2 FYNNEI. The CDR3 consists of 11 residues. Trimming removed 8 bases from V and 7 bases from J, with 9 bases in between. CDR3 loop: CASAREQPQHF. CDR3 in DNA: TGTGCCAGCGCGCGGGAGCAGCCCCAGCATTTT.

In this sample, this clonotype turned up a few times. The chain couples TRBV5-1 to TRBJ2-2, with D perhaps TRBD1 (6 bases). CDR1 and CDR2 from the germline V gene are SGHRS and YFSETQ. V was pared by 0 bases and J by 2 bases, with 11 bases between. The CDR3 runs 16 residues. The CDR3 protein is CASSLGTAPNTGELFF. The CDR3 DNA is TGCGCCAGCAGCTTGGGGACAGCACCTAACACCGGGGAGCTGTTTTTT.

For the CDR3, the DNA is TGTGCCAGCAGCTTGAACAGGAGGGCCCAGCCCCAGCATTTT. Translating it yields CASSLNRRAQPQHF. The genes are TRBV5-6 and TRBJ1-5, with D perhaps TRBD1 (5 bases). Germline CDR1 SGHDT, CDR2 YYEEEE. Trimming cost V 1 base and J 7 bases, with 12 bases left between them. The length of the CDR3 is 14 residues.

This clonotype was counted between two and nine times. The chain links TRBV6-5 to TRBJ2-5, with 8 bases identical to TRBD2. This CDR3 comprises 15 residues. Germline V gene data show CDR1 as MNHEY and CDR2 as SVGAGI. Trimming at V came to 5 bases and at J to 5 bases, leaving 10 bases not matched to a gene. The CDR3 DNA is TGTGCCAGCAGTCGCAAAGCGGGGGAGGGGGAGACCCAGTACTTC. Translated: CASSRKAGEGETQYF.

This chain links TRBV12-3 or TRBV12-4 with TRBJ1-2, with D maybe TRBD1 (6 bases). This CDR3 comprises 14 residues. V lost 2 bases and J lost 2, with 9 bases in between. CDR3 loop: CASSLTGKNYGYTF. The CDR3, as DNA: TGTGCCAGCAGTTTAACAGGGAAGAACTATGGCTACACCTTC.

This clonotype was observed a handful of times. The V call is TRBV4-1, the J call TRBJ2-3; D uncertain. V was clipped by 0 bases and J by 2 bases, with 12 bases between them. This CDR3 is built from 16 residues. Per germline, CDR1 MGHRA and CDR2 YSYEKL. CDR3 in DNA: TGCGCCAGCAGCCAAGACTGGATACCTAACACAGATACGCAGTATTTT. Its translation is CASSQDWIPNTDTQYF.

This clonotype was observed a handful of times. This chain joins TRBV4-2 and TRBJ2-1; TRBD2 matches at 7 bases. CDR1 is LGHNA, CDR2 YNFKEQ, per germline. Trimming removed 2 bases from V and 15 bases from J; junction bases left unmatched: 10. The CDR3 extends over 13 amino acids. CDR3 protein: CASSQLAGLSMFF. The DNA of the CDR3 is TGTGCCAGCAGCCAATTAGCGGGTCTGTCCATGTTCTTC.

The CDR3 sequence is CASSQAAEYEQYF. CDR3 in DNA: TGCGCCAGCAGCCAAGCGGCAGAATACGAGCAGTACTTC. The chain joins TRBV4-3 to TRBJ2-7; D is unclear. V was cut by 1 base and J by 4 bases, with 8 bases left in between. Germline values: CDR1 LGHNA, CDR2 YSLEER. The CDR3 is made up of 13 amino acids.

This clonotype turned up a few times. The rearrangement uses TRBV6-5 and TRBJ2-3; 12 positions agree with TRBD2. CDR1 and CDR2 (germline): MNHEY, SVGAGI. Germline trimming cut 6 bases from V and 0 bases from J; bases unmatched to any gene: 13. The CDR3 spans 19 residues. The CDR3 loop is CASRPGLAGYPPSTDTQYF. The CDR3, as DNA: TGTGCCAGCAGACCGGGACTAGCGGGCTACCCCCCTAGCACAGATACGCAGTATTTT.